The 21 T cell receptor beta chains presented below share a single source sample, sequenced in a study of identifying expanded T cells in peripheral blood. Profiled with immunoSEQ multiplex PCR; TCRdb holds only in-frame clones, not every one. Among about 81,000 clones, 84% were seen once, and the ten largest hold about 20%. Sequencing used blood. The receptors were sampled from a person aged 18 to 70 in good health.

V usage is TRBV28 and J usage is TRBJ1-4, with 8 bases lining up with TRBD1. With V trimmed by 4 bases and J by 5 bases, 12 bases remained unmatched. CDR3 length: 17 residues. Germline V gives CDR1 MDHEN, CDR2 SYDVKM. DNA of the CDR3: TGTGCCAGCAGTTCCATCGGGGCAGGGGGCCGGAATGAAAAACTGTTTTTT. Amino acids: CASSSIGAGGRNEKLFF.

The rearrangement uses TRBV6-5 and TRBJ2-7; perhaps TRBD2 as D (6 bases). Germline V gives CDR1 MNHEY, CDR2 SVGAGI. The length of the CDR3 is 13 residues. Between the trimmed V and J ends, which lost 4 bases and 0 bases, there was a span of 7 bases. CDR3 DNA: TGTGCCAGCAGTTTGGGACTCTCCTACGAGCAGTACTTC. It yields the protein CASSLGLSYEQYF.

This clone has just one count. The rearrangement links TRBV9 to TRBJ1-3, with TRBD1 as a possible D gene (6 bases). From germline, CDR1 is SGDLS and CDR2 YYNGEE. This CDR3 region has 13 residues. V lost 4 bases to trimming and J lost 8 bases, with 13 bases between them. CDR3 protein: CASSPGEVHTIYF. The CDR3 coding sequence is TGTGCCAGCAGCCCAGGGGAGGTGCACACCATATATTTT. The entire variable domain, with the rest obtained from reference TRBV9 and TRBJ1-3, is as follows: DSGVTQTPKHLITATGQRVTLRCSPRSGDLSVYWYQQSLDQGLQFLIQYYNGEERAKGNILERFSAQQFPDLHSELNLSSLELGDSALYFCASSPGEVHTIYFGEGSWLTVV.

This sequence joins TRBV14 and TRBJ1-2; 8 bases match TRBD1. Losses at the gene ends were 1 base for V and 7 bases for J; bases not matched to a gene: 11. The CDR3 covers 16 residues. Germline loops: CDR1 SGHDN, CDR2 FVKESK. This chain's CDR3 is CASSQGERQGILGYTF. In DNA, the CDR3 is TGTGCCAGCAGCCAAGGGGAAAGACAGGGGATACTTGGCTACACCTTC.

The CDR3 region has the DNA TGTGCCAGCAAGGGACAGGGAAATTCCGGGGAGCTGTTTTTT. Translating it yields CASKGQGNSGELFF. The J gene is TRBJ2-2, the V gene TRBV6-4, with 9 bases fitting TRBD1. Germline assignment: CDR1 MRHNA and CDR2 SNTAGT. V dropped 7 bases and J dropped 6; count of bases not matched to a gene: 6. This CDR3 spans 14 amino acids.

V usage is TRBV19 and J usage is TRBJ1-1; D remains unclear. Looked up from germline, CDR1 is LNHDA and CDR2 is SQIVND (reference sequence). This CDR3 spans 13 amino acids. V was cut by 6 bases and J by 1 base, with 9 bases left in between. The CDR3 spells CASSFNTNTEAFF. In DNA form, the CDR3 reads TGTGCCAGTAGCTTCAATACGAACACTGAAGCTTTCTTT.

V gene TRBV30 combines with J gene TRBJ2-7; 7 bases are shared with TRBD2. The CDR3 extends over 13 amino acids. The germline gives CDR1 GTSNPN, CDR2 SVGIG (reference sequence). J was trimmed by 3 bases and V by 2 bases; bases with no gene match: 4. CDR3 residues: CAWSLGGDYEQYF. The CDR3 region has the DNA TGTGCCTGGAGTCTGGGGGGGGACTACGAGCAGTACTTC.

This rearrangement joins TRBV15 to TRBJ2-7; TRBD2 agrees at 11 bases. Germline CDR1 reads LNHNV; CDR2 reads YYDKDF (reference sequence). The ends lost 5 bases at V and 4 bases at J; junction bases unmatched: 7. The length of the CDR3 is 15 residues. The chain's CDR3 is CATSLTSGITYEQYF. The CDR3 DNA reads TGTGCCACCAGCTTGACTAGCGGGATTACTTACGAGCAGTACTTC.

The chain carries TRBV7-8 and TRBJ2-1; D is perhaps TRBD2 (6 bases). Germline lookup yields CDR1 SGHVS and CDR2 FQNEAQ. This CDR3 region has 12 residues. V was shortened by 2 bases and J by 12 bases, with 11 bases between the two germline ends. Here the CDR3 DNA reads TGTGCCAGCAGCTTACCGGGACTTGGGCAGTTCTTC. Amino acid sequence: CASSLPGLGQFF.

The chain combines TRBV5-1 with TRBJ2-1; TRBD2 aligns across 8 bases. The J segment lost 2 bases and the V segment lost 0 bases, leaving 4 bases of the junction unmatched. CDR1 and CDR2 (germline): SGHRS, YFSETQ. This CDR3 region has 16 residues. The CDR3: CASSLVVAGPYNEQFF. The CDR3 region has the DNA TGCGCCAGCAGCTTGGTGGTAGCGGGACCCTACAATGAGCAGTTCTTC.

The CDR3 protein is CASSSDSRTIYGYTF. The CDR3 nucleotides are TGTGCCAGCAGTTCCGATTCCCGGACTATCTATGGCTACACCTTC. The chain recombines TRBV6-6 with TRBJ1-2; D is undetermined. Germline values: CDR1 MNHNY, CDR2 SVGAGI (reference sequence). There are 15 residues in the CDR3. V was trimmed by 4 bases and J by 4 bases, leaving 16 bases between them.

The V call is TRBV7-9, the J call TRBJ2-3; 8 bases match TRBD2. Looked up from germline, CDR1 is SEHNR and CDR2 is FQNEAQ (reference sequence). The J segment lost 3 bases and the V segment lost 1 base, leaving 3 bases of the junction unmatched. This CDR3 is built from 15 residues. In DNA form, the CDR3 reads TGTGCCAGCAGCTTAGGCGGGAGGATAACAGATACGCAGTATTTT. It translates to CASSLGGRITDTQYF. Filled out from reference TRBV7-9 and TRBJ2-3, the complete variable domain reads DTGVSQNPRHKITKRGQNVTFRCDPISEHNRLYWYRQTLGQGPEFLTYFQNEAQLEKSRLLSDRFSAERPKGSFSTLEIQRTEQGDSAMYLCASSLGGRITDTQYFGPGTRLTVL.

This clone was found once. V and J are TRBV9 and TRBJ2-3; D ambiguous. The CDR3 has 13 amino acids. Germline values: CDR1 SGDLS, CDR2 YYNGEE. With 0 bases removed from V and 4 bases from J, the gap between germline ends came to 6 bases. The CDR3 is CASSVDTADTQYF. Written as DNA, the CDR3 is TGTGCCAGCAGCGTAGACACGGCAGATACGCAGTATTTT. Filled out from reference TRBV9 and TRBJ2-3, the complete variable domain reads DSGVTQTPKHLITATGQRVTLRCSPRSGDLSVYWYQQSLDQGLQFLIQYYNGEERAKGNILERFSAQQFPDLHSELNLSSLELGDSALYFCASSVDTADTQYFGPGTRLTVL.

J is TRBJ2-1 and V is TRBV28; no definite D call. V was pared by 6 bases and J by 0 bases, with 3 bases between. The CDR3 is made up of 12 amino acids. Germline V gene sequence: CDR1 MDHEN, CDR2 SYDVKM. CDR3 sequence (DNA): TGTGCCAGCAGGTACTCCTACAATGAGCAGTTCTTC. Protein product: CASRYSYNEQFF.

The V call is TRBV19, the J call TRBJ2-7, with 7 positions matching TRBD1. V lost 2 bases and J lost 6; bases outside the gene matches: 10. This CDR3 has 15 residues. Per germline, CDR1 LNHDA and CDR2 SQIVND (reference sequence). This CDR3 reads CASSISLTGIGEQYF. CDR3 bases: TGTGCCAGTAGTATATCTTTGACAGGGATAGGCGAGCAGTACTTC.

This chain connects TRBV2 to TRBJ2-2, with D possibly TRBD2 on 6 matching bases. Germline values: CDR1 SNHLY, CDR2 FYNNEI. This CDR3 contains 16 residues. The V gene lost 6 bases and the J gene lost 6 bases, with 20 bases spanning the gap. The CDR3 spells CASRPRWEVGSGELFF. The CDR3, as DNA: TGTGCCAGCAGACCCAGGTGGGAGGTCGGTTCCGGGGAGCTGTTTTTT.

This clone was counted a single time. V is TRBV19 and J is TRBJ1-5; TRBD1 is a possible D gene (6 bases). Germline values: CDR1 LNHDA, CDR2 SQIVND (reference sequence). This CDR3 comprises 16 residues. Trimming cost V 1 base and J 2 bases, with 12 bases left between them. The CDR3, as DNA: TGTGCCAGTAGTATAGTCGGGGGGCAGGGCAATCAGCCCCAGCATTTT. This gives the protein CASSIVGGQGNQPQHF.

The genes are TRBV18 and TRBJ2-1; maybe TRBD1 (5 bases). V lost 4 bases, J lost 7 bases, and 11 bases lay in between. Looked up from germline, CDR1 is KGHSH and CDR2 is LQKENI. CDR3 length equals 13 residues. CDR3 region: CASSRGSPNEQFF. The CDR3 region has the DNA TGTGCCAGCTCACGGGGCAGCCCTAATGAGCAGTTCTTC. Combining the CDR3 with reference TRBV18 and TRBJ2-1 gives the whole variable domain NAGVMQNPRHLVRRRGQEARLRCSPMKGHSHVYWYRQLPEEGLKFMVYLQKENIIDESGMPKERFSAEFPKEGPSILRIQQVVRGDSAAYFCASSRGSPNEQFFGPGTRLTVL.

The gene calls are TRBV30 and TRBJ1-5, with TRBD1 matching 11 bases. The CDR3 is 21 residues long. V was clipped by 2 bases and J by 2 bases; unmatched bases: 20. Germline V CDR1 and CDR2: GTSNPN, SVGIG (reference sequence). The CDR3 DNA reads TGTGCCTGGAGTACAAGGACAGGGGGCGTCCTTTCTGATATTGGCAATCAGCCCCAGCATTTT. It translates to CAWSTRTGGVLSDIGNQPQHF. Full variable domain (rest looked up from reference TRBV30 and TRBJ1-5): SQTIHQWPATLVQPVGSPLSLECTVEGTSNPNLYWYRQAAGRGLQLLFYSVGIGQISSEVPQNLSASRPQDRQFILSSKKLLLSDSGFYLCAWSTRTGGVLSDIGNQPQHFGDGTRLSIL.

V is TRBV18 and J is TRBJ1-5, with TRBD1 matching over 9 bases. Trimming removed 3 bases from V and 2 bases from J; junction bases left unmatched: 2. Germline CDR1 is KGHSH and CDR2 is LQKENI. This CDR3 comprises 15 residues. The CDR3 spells CASSPGTGRNQPQHF. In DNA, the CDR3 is TGTGCCAGCTCACCCGGGACAGGGCGCAATCAGCCCCAGCATTTT.

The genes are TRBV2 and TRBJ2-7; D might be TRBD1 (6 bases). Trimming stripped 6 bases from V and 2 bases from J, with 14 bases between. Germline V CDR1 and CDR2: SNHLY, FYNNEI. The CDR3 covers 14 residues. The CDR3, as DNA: TGTGCCAGCAGGATGACAGGACCTACCTACGAGCAGTACTTC. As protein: CASRMTGPTYEQYF. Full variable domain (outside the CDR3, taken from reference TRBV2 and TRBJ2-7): EPEVTQTPSHQVTQMGQEVILRCVPISNHLYFYWYRQILGQKVEFLVSFYNNEISEKSEIFDDQFSVERPDGSNFTLKIRSTKLEDSAMYFCASRMTGPTYEQYFGPGTRLTVT.